Each of the 2 T cell receptor beta chains below was sequenced from the same sample in a study of T cells in women clearing cervical HPV infection. Sequencing was performed with immunoSEQ multiplex PCR; in TCRdb, only in-frame clones are kept and a portion is missing. Its table lists around 12,000 clones. Material for sequencing was blood buffy coat. The receptors originated from a woman aged 18-70 years with a cervical HPV16 infection that either progressed to CIN3+ or cleared (not recorded which).

In the case of this clone: The sequence runs out 3 residues before the end of the CDR3; the remainder is reconstructed from the germline J gene. The genes are TRBV7-2 and TRBJ1-2; 7 bases fit TRBD1. The CDR3 runs to 13 residues. CDR1 and CDR2 (germline): SGHTA, FQGNSA. Here the CDR3 reads CASSSGQNNDYTF. Incomplete CDR3 DNA: TGTGCCAGCAGCTCGGGACAGAACAATGAC.

In regard to this clone: The CDR3 end is not reached by the read, which stops 3 residues before it; the germline J gene fills it in. This sequence joins TRBV5-5 and TRBJ1-4; D not resolved. Per germline, CDR1 SGHKS and CDR2 YYEKEE (reference sequence). Trimming shortened V by 0 bases and J by 8 bases, and 14 bases separated the two germline ends. The CDR3 totals 15 residues. CDR3 bases read: TGTGCCAGCAGCTTGGGGCAGGCTTCCAGAGAAAAA. Translated, it gives CASSLGQASREK. The CDR3 in full is CASSLGQASREKLFF.